These 2 T cell receptor beta chains came from one sample sequenced in a study of cytomegalovirus exposure and HLA in healthy donors. PCR used 60 Vbeta primers and 13 Jbeta primers. The table came from immunoSEQ multiplex PCR; TCRdb's copy has only in-frame clones and leaves some out. The sample table sets out approximately 50,000 clones. The sample taken for sequencing was PBMCs. The receptors originated from a female donor in good health and CMV-seronegative.

The rearrangement uses TRBV30 and TRBJ2-5; 11 bases agree with TRBD2. The DNA end is a closer match to TRBJ2-7, so the J assignment may be wrong. The CDR3 loop spans 15 amino acids. Germline V lookup: CDR1 GTSNPN, CDR2 SVGIG (reference sequence). CDR3 sequence: CAWRSVAGGRDEQYF. CDR3 sequence (DNA): TGTGCCTGGAGAAGTGTAGCGGGAGGGCGTGACGAGCAGTACTTC.

V gene TRBV5-1 combines with J gene TRBJ2-5; the D is unclear. CDR3 size: 11 residues. The V end was cut by 2 bases, the J end by 5 bases, with 4 bases between. Germline V CDR1 and CDR2: SGHRS, YFSETQ. CDR3 DNA: TGCGCCAGCAGCTTTTCGGAGACCCAGTACTTC. Translating it yields CASSFSETQYF. Full variable domain (missing parts from reference TRBV5-1 and TRBJ2-5): KAGVTQTPRYLIKTRGQQVTLSCSPISGHRSVSWYQQTPGQGLQFLFEYFSETQRNKGNFPGRFSGRQFSNSRSEMNVSTLELGDSALYLCASSFSETQYFGPGTRLLVL.